The present T cell receptor (beta chain) was sequenced within a study of a mutant IDH1 vaccine in newly diagnosed glioma (dated by TCRdb to about 2021). About the investigation overall: Vaccination was initiated 4-6 weeks after radiotherapy alone, or concurrently with temozolomide cycles in the chemotherapy-containing groups. Prior to enrollment, standard therapy consisting of radiotherapy alone, temozolomide alone, or radiochemotherapy with temozolomide had been administered to patients, with the combination being received by most patients. The week-35 safety follow-up was designated visit V12, and the week-47 end of study was designated visit V13. Longitudinal TCRB deep sequencing was done for roughly 23 treated patients, wherever samples were available for exploratory analyses. The 30 to 40 treated patients were approximately 62% male and roughly 38% female, with a mean age of roughly 40 years. Peripheral blood was collected at six visits: V03 (baseline), V05, V07, V10, V12 and V13. The full study reports these points: Availability determined which PBMC samples were chosen for TCRB deep sequencing. According to the authors, sample limitations meant that analyses of patient blood samples could not be reproduced. Changes in the top peripheral T cell clonotypes picked up by TCRB sequencing did not appear to be linked to pseudoprogression. Vaccine-induced immune responses across multiple MHC alleles were detected in about 93% of patients.

This clone was seen only a few times. Its recognized antigen is unknown. Base qualities are missing; no much larger clone stands one base away. Reading the germline V gene (reference sequence) gives CDR1 LNHNV and CDR2 YYDKDF. The CDR3, cysteine through phenylalanine, is 15 amino acids long. Only CDR3 DNA remains: 45 bases, in frame from the first base. V and J lose 2 bases and 6 bases, and a span of 16 bases separates them. This specimen's time point label, per the study, means: week 35, safety follow-up. A 20-mer mutant IDH1 peptide at 300 micrograms in Montanide made up each vaccine dose, which was injected subcutaneously together with topical imiquimod. Patients received eight vaccinations in weeks 1, 3, 5, 7, 11, 15, 19 and 23, corresponding to visits V03 through V10. Donors had newly diagnosed WHO grade 3 or 4 IDH1-mutant astrocytomas with loss of nuclear ATRX. The samples were drawn from NOA16, a multicentre, single-arm, open-label phase I trial in Germany that tested a mutant IDH1 peptide vaccine in humans for the first time. Genomic DNA for TCRB sequencing was isolated from EDTA blood with the DNeasy Blood and Tissue Kit.

Preparation of the library involved the immunoSEQ multiplex PCR assay. Rearranged TCR beta chain sequences were amplified with the hsTCRB Kit following the manufacturer's protocol. TCRB libraries were sequenced on an Illumina MiSeq. In the paper's pipeline: Demultiplexing, trimming and gene mapping were performed with the kit vendor's proprietary platform. TCRdb mirrors the immuneACCESS table, restricted to in-frame sequences. Some clones are absent from its copies; in checked studies, under half trace to an unresolved V gene, and the reason for the others is unknown. Clone size and the V and J calls come from that table; the DNA yielded D and trimming. Across this sample there are roughly 60,000 clones, with roughly 74% seen only once. The top ten constitute 4.5% to 5% of the sample.

This chain joins TRBV15 to TRBJ1-2, with TRBD1 perhaps the D gene, on 5 matching bases. This receptor was obtained from a man aged 50 or older with glioma. This sample comprised PBMCs, obtained from a glioma patient whose treatment included an IDH1 peptide vaccine. CDR3 protein: CATSRSVRDRNGYTF. The bases read TGTGCCACCAGCAGATCCGTAAGGGACCGGAATGGCTACACCTTC. This CDR3, with the reference TRBV15 and TRBJ1-2 proteins standing in past its ends, gives the full variable domain DAMVIQNPRYQVTQFGKPVTLSCSQTLNHNVMYWYQQKSSQAPKLLFHYYDKDFNNEADTPDNFQSRRPNTSFCFLDIRSPGLGDTAMYLCATSRSVRDRNGYTFGSGTRLTVV.